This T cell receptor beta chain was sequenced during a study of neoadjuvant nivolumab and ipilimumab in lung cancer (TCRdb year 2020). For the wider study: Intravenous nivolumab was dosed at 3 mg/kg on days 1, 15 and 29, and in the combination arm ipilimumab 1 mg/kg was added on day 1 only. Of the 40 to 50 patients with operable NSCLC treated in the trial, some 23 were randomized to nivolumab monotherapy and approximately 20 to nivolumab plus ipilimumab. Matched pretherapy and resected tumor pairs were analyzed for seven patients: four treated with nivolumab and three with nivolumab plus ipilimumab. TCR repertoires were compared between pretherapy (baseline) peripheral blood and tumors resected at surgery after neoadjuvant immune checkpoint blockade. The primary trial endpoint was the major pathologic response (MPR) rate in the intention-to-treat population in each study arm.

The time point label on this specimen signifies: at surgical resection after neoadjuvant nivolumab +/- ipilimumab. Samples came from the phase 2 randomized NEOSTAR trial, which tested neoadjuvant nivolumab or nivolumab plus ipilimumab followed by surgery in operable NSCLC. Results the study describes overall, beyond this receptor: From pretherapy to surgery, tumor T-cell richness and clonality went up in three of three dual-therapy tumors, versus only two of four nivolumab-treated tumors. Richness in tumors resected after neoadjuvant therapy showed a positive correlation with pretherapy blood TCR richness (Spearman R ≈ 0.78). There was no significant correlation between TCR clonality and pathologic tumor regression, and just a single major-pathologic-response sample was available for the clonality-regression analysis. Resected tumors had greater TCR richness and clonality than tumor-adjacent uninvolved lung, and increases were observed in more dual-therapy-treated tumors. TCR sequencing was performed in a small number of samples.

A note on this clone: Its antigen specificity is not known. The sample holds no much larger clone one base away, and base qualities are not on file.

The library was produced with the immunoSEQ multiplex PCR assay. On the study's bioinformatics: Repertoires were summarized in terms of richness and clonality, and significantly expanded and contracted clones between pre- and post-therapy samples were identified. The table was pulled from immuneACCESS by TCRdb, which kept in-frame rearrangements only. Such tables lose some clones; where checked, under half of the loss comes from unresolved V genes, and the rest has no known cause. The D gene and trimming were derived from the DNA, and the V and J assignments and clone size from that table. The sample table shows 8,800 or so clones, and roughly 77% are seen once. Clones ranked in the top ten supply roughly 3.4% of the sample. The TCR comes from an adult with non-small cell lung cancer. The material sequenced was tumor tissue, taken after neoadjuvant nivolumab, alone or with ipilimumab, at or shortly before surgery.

The CDR3: CASSRFDRIGEQYF. The sequenced DNA is TGTGCCAGCAGCAGATTTGACAGAATTGGCGAGCAGTACTTC. This chain joins TRBV27 to TRBJ2-7, with TRBD1 perhaps the D gene, on 5 matching bases. The V end loses 6 bases and the J end loses 6 bases, and a stretch of 18 bases separates them. Spanning cysteine to phenylalanine, the CDR3 consists of 14 amino acids. Only CDR3 DNA is held: 42 bases, read in frame from base 1. In the germline V gene (reference sequence), CDR1 corresponds to MNHEY and CDR2 to SMNVEV.